This T cell receptor (beta chain) stems from a study of T cell responses to AZD1222 COVID-19 vaccine. Data came from immunoSEQ multiplex PCR; TCRdb stores just in-frame clones and leaves some out. In the table there are roughly 15,000 clones, about 80% of which are singletons. V shed 3 bases and J shed 1 base, with 13 bases lying between them. Looked up from germline, CDR1 is SGDLS and CDR2 is YYNGEE. This CDR3 has 15 amino acids. The V and J genes are TRBV9 and TRBJ1-1; D call uncertain. This TCR came from an adult who received the AZD1222 COVID-19 vaccine. Sequencing used peripheral blood, obtained 28 days after the second AZD1222 dose. CDR3 residues: CASSASLGANTEAFF. DNA of the CDR3: TGTGCCAGCAGCGCCTCCCTAGGAGCGAACACTGAAGCTTTCTTT.